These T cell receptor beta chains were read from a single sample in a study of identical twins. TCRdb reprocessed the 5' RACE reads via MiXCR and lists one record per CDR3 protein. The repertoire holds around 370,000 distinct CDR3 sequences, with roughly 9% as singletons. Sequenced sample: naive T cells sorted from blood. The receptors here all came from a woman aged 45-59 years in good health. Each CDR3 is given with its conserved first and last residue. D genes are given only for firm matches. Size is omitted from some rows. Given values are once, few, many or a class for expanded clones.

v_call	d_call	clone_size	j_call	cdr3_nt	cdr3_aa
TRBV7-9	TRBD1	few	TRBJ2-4	TGTGCCAGCAGCAAGGACCAGGGGGCCATTCAGTACTTC	CASSKDQGAIQYF
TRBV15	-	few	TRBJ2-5	TGTGCCACCAGCAGAGTGGGGTGGGAGACCCAGTACTTC	CATSRVGWETQYF
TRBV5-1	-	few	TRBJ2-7	TGCGCCAGCAGCCTTTCGGGCGGAGCCTACGAGCAGTACTTC	CASSLSGGAYEQYF
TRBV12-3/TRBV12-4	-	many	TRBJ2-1	TGTGCCAGCAGTCCCGCGGGGACTGCCTACAATGAGCAGTTCTTC	CASSPAGTAYNEQFF
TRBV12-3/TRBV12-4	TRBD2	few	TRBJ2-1	TGTGCCAGCAGTTTTCCTAGCGGAGATTTTAGTTCCTACAATGAGCAGTTCTTC	CASSFPSGDFSSYNEQFF
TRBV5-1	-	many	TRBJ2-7	TGCGCCAGCAGCTCCACAGGGAACGAGCAGTACTTC	CASSSTGNEQYF
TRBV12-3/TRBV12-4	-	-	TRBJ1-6	TGTGCCAGCAGTCCCTTTTTTGCTTCACCCCTCCACTTT	CASSPFFASPLHF
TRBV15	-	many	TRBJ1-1	TGTGCCACCAGCAGAGATCGACAGACGAACACTGAAGCTTTCTTT	CATSRDRQTNTEAFF
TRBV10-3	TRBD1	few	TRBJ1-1	TGTGCCATCAGTGATACAGGGGGCACTGAAGCTTTCTTT	CAISDTGGTEAFF
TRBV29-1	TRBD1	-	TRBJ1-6	TGCAGCGTGGCGACAGGGGTTGGGTCACCCCTCCACTTT	CSVATGVGSPLHF
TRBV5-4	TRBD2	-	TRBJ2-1	TGTGCCAGCAGCTCCAAAAGCGGGAGCTCCTACAATGAGCAGTTCTTC	CASSSKSGSSYNEQFF
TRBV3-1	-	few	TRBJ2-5	TGTGCCAGCAGCCAGTCTGCAGGGTTTCAAGAGACCCAGTACTTC	CASSQSAGFQETQYF
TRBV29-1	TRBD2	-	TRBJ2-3	TGCAGCGCCCAGACTAGCGGGGCGCGCACAGATACGCAGTATTTT	CSAQTSGARTDTQYF
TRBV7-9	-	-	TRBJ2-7	TGTGCCAGCAGCGCTATCCATGGTAGCTCCTACGAGCAGTACTTC	CASSAIHGSSYEQYF
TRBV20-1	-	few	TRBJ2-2	TGCAGTGCTAGAGACCGAAGACAGGACCCCACCGGGGAGCTGTTTTTT	CSARDRRQDPTGELFF
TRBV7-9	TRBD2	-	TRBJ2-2	TGTGCCAGCAGCTTATCAGTCCTAGCGGGAGGACGAGACACCGGGGAGCTGTTTTTT	CASSLSVLAGGRDTGELFF
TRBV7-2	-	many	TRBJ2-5	TGTGCCAGCAGCTTACCCACGGAGACCCAGTACTTC	CASSLPTETQYF
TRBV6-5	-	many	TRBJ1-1	TGTGCCAGCAGTACGGGGGTAAGGACTGAAGCTTTCTTT	CASSTGVRTEAFF